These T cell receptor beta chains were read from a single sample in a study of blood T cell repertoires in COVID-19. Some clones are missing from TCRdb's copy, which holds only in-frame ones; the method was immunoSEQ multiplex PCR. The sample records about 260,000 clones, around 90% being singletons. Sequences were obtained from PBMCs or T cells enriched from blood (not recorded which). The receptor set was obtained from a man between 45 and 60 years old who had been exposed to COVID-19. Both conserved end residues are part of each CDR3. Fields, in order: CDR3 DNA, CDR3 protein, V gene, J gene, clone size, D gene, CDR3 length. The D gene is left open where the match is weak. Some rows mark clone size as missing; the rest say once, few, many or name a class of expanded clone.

CDR3nt: TGTGCCAGCAGCTTAGGAGGAGCCTATGGCTACACCTTC; CDR3aa: CASSLGGAYGYTF; v_gene: TRBV11-2; j_gene: TRBJ1-2; abundance: NA; d_gene: NA; len: 13
CDR3nt: TGCGCCAGCAGCCCACGAAATGTTGGGACATCCCCCTTTGGCTATGGCTACACCTTC; CDR3aa: CASSPRNVGTSPFGYGYTF; v_gene: TRBV5-1; j_gene: TRBJ1-2; abundance: NA; d_gene: NA; len: 19
CDR3nt: TGCAGTGCTAGGTCCGTCGGGGAGCTGTTTTTT; CDR3aa: CSARSVGELFF; v_gene: TRBV20-1; j_gene: TRBJ2-2; abundance: NA; d_gene: NA; len: 11
CDR3nt: TGTGCCAGCAGTCCCCCGGGACAGGGGGCGCTAAGTGAAAAACTGTTTTTT; CDR3aa: CASSPPGQGALSEKLFF; v_gene: TRBV28; j_gene: TRBJ1-4; abundance: NA; d_gene: TRBD1; len: 17
CDR3nt: TGTGCCAGCAGACAGCCTAATTCACCCCTCCACTTT; CDR3aa: CASRQPNSPLHF; v_gene: TRBV6-5; j_gene: TRBJ1-6; abundance: NA; d_gene: NA; len: 12
CDR3nt: TGCGCCAGCAGCCAGTGGGGCGTTGGCAGGGGGAGACAAGAGCAGTTCTTC; CDR3aa: CASSQWGVGRGRQEQFF; v_gene: TRBV4-1; j_gene: TRBJ2-1; abundance: NA; d_gene: TRBD1; len: 17
CDR3nt: TGTGCCAGCAGTTTATTTGCTAGCGGGACTCAAGAGACCCAGTACTTC; CDR3aa: CASSLFASGTQETQYF; v_gene: TRBV27; j_gene: TRBJ2-5; abundance: NA; d_gene: TRBD2; len: 16
CDR3nt: TGCGCCAGCAGCTGGGGCCCGGACCCCTCTGGAAACACCATATATTTT; CDR3aa: CASSWGPDPSGNTIYF; v_gene: TRBV5-1; j_gene: TRBJ1-3; abundance: once; d_gene: NA; len: 16
CDR3nt: TGTGCCAGCAGCTTGCTGGGACAAAACACCGGGGAGCTGTTTTTT; CDR3aa: CASSLLGQNTGELFF; v_gene: TRBV5-8; j_gene: TRBJ2-2; abundance: NA; d_gene: NA; len: 15
CDR3nt: TGTGCCAGCGGGCTATACGAGCAGTACTTC; CDR3aa: CASGLYEQYF; v_gene: TRBV6-1; j_gene: TRBJ2-7; abundance: NA; d_gene: NA; len: 10
CDR3nt: TGTGCCAGCAGCCTCACTTCCGGGACAGACTCTGGAAACACCATATATTTT; CDR3aa: CASSLTSGTDSGNTIYF; v_gene: TRBV3-1/TRBV3-2; j_gene: TRBJ1-3; abundance: NA; d_gene: TRBD1; len: 17
CDR3nt: TGTGCCAGCAGCTTTCCTGAGGGGGCGAATACGCAGTATTTT; CDR3aa: CASSFPEGANTQYF; v_gene: TRBV7-2; j_gene: TRBJ2-3; abundance: NA; d_gene: TRBD1; len: 14
CDR3nt: TGTGCCAGCAGCCAGGGACTAGCGGGAGGCGGCAAGGAGACCCAGTACTTC; CDR3aa: CASSQGLAGGGKETQYF; v_gene: TRBV11-3; j_gene: TRBJ2-5; abundance: NA; d_gene: TRBD2; len: 17
CDR3nt: TGTGCCAGCAGCTCGGTAGCGGGTGAAGCTTTCTTT; CDR3aa: CASSSVAGEAFF; v_gene: TRBV7-9; j_gene: TRBJ1-1; abundance: NA; d_gene: NA; len: 12
CDR3nt: TGTGCCAGCAGCTTAGATGCGAGGGTAGGGACTGAAGCTTTCTTT; CDR3aa: CASSLDARVGTEAFF; v_gene: TRBV11-3; j_gene: TRBJ1-1; abundance: NA; d_gene: NA; len: 15
CDR3nt: TGTGCCAGCAGCCCCACCCTTGAGGGAGTGGAGACCCAGTACTTC; CDR3aa: CASSPTLEGVETQYF; v_gene: TRBV28; j_gene: TRBJ2-5; abundance: NA; d_gene: NA; len: 15